These T cell receptor beta chains were read from a single sample in a study of T cell changes during pregnancy in multiple sclerosis. Method: immunoSEQ multiplex PCR; TCRdb's copy keeps in-frame clones and lacks some. The sample holds about 79,000 clones, roughly 93% seen once. Sample: peripheral blood, taken in the second trimester of pregnancy. The receptors here all came from a female donor in good health, enrolled as a control in a pregnancy study. Each CDR3 is given with its conserved first and last residue. Each record gives: V gene, J gene, CDR3 protein.

TRBV11-3,TRBJ1-1,CASSLDPGGWTEAFF
TRBV30,TRBJ1-3,CAWSVLSDTIYF
TRBV9,TRBJ1-3,CASSTSGTGGNTIYF
TRBV6-4,TRBJ1-2,CASRTTGGEPLHGFYGYTF
TRBV11-2,TRBJ1-5,CASSVGTKLSNQPQHF
TRBV4-1,TRBJ1-3,CASSQDPTARSGNTIYF
TRBV4-2,TRBJ1-1,CASSPYRAEAFF
TRBV7-3,TRBJ2-2,CASSFTSGANTGELFF
TRBV12-2,TRBJ1-1,CASRLGRDRGMNTEAFF
TRBV11-2,TRBJ1-5,CASSLGGGQPQHF
TRBV4-3,TRBJ1-1,CASSQDSGRRVMNTEAFF
TRBV6-6,TRBJ1-5,CASSSSVGNQPQHF
TRBV7-9,TRBJ2-5,CASTNGRRGWETQYF
TRBV11-3,TRBJ2-5,CASSSRSAGETQYF
TRBV2,TRBJ2-1,CASRDRDSYNEQFF
TRBV7-2,TRBJ1-2,CASSLASRGRLGGYTF
TRBV6-4,TRBJ1-6,CASSEDRNSPLHF
TRBV30,TRBJ2-6,CARAARGLTGANVLTF
TRBV10-3,TRBJ1-1,CAISRQGGNTEAFF
TRBV7-6,TRBJ2-1,CASSPGVGLAGGSSYNEQFF
TRBV5-6,TRBJ1-5,CASSRWELSNQPQHF
TRBV7-7,TRBJ2-7,CASSLGPGDGRGQYF
TRBV2,TRBJ2-1,CASSMQGVYNEQFF
TRBV7-3,TRBJ1-2,CASSLIGTGVDGYTF
TRBV7-8,TRBJ2-3,CASSSTSGISTDTQYF
TRBV4-1,TRBJ2-1,CASSQDRNEQFF
TRBV9,TRBJ1-1,CASSGTNRGTEAFF
TRBV7-3,TRBJ1-5,CASSPDGGSNQPQHF
TRBV2,TRBJ1-5,CASSELRTDNQPQHF
TRBV11-3,TRBJ1-6,CASSRVFDNSPLHF
TRBV30,TRBJ2-3,CAWSVGLAGGGDTQYF
TRBV6-6,TRBJ1-2,CASSTRQGKANYGYTF
TRBV30,TRBJ2-3,CAWSVGGSLDTQYF
TRBV10-3,TRBJ1-2,CAITASGNYGYTF
TRBV6-5,TRBJ2-7,CASSNGGGEQYF
TRBV11-3,TRBJ2-7,CASRLYKGDYEQYF
TRBV7-9,TRBJ1-1,CASSSDLDRTEAFF